Sequencing of this T cell receptor beta chain was carried out in a study of CD4 T cells in relation to SARS-CoV-2 and coronaviruses. Before the COVID-19 pandemic, during about 2011-2019, CD4+ T cells were taken from unexposed donors. Measured with immunoSEQ multiplex PCR; TCRdb has only the in-frame clones, and not every one. The sample has about 68,000 clones, over 90% seen once. The length of the CDR3 is 17 residues. The sequence came from a human donor in good health. The genes are TRBV21-1 and TRBJ2-7; the table's D call TRBD2 went unverified against the DNA. TRBV21-1 is recorded as a pseudogene. The specimen was naive CD4+ T cells from PBMCs. Subset defined: naive CD4+ T cells isolated by negative enrichment. This CDR3 is CASSKKTAVQPGIEQYF. The CDR3 nucleotides are TGTGCCAGCAGCAAAAAGACGGCGGTCCAGCCGGGGATCGAGCAGTACTTC.